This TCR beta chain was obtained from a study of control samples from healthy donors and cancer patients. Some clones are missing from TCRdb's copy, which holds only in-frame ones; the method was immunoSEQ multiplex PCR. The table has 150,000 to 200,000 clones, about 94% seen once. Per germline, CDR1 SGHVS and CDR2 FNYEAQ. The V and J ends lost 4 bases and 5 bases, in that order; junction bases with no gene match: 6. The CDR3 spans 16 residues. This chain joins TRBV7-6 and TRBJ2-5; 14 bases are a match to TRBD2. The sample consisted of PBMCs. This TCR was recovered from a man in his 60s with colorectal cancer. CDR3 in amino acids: CASSSWGLAGVETQYF. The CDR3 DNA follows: TGTGCCAGCAGCTCGTGGGGACTAGCGGGGGTGGAGACCCAGTACTTC. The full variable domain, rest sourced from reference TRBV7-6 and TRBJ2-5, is GAGVSQSPRYKVTKRGQDVALRCDPISGHVSLYWYRQALGQGPEFLTYFNYEAQQDKSGLPNDRFSAERPEGSISTLTIQRTEQRDSAMYRCASSSWGLAGVETQYFGPGTRLLVL.